Here is one TCR beta chain with its context. No antigen is known for it. The junction shows a germline mismatch at one end, possibly a read error. Germline V CDR1 and CDR2: SGHRS, YFSETQ. The CDR3 length is 17 residues. This entry is derived from a study of T cells in localized non-small cell lung cancer. General study points: Higher blood T cell density tracked longer overall survival. Uninvolved adjacent lung had more T cell clonality than any other tissue, topping tumor. Median roughly 57 top-100 tumor clones were shared with paired adjacent lung. Sequencing was restricted to one tumor region; therefore, heterogeneity remains possible.

Produced via immunoSEQ multiplex PCR; TCRdb's table is partial and in-frame only. The table shows 20,000 to 30,000 clones, with more than 85% occurring only once. This receptor was taken from a female donor older than 55 with stage II squamous cell lung carcinoma. Sequencing used peripheral blood, obtained before any cancer treatment. This chain links TRBV5-1 with TRBJ2-1; 10 positions match TRBD2. As DNA, the CDR3 is TGCGCCAGCAGTTTGGGGGGTGCGGGACTAGCGTTCAATGAGCAGTTCTTC. It specifies CASSLGGAGLAFNEQFF.